This TCR beta chain was identified during a study of blood T cell repertoires in COVID-19. The method was immunoSEQ multiplex PCR; TCRdb's version includes in-frame clones alone and lacks a portion of them. The sample lists about 68,000 clones, about three quarters occurring once. The CDR3 runs to 16 residues. Germline CDR1 reads KGHSH; CDR2 reads LQKENI. J lost 3 bases, V lost 6 bases, and 7 bases had no gene match. The rearrangement links TRBV18 to TRBJ2-2, with TRBD1 matching over 10 bases. Material: peripheral blood. This clonotype was obtained from a human donor in a cohort sampled during active COVID-19. In DNA form, the CDR3 reads TGTGCCAGCTCTGCTCGGGGGACAGGGGACACCGGGGAGCTGTTTTTT. Residues: CASSARGTGDTGELFF.